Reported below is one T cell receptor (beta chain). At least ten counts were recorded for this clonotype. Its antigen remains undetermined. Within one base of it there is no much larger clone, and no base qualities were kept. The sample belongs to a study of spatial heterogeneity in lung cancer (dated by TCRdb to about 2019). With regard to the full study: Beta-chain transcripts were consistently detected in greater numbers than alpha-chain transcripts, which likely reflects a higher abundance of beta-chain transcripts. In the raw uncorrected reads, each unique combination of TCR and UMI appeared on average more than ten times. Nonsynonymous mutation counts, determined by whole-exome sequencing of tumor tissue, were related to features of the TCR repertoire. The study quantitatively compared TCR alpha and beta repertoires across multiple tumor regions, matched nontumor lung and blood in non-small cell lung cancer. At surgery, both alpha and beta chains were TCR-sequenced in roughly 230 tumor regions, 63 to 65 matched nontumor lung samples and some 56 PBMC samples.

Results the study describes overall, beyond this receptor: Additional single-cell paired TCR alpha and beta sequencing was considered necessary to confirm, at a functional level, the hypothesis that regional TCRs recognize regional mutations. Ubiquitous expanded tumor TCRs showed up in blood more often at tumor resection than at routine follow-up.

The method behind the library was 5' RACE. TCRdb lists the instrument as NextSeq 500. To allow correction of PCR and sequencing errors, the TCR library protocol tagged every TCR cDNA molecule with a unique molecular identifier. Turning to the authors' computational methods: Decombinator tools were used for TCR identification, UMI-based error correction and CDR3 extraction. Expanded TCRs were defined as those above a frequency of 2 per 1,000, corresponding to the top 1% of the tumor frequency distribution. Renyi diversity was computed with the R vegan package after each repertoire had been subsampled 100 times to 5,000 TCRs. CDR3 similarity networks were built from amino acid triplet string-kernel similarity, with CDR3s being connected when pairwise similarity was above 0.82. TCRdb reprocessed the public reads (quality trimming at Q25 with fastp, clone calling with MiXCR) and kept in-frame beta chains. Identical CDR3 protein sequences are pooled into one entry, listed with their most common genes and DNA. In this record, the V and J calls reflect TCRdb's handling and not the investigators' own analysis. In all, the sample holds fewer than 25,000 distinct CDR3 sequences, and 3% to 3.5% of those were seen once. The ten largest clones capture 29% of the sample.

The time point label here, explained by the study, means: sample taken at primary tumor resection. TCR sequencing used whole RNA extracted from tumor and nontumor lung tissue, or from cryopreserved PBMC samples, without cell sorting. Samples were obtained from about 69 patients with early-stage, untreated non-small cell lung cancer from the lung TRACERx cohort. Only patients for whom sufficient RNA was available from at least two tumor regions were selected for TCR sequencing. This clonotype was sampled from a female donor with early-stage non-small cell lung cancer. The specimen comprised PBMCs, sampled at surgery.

The DNA reads TGTGCCAGCAGCGGGACAGGGTATCAGCCCCAGCATTTT. Its protein product is CASSGTGYQPQHF. The V gene is TRBV7-9 and the J gene is TRBJ1-5; 9 bases in the middle match TRBD1. V lost 5 bases and J lost 5 bases, and the count of bases not matched to a germline gene is 1. Including the terminal cysteine and phenylalanine, the CDR3 comprises 13 residues. Of all the DNA, just the CDR3 is kept, 39 bases in frame from base 1. As encoded in the germline V gene (reference sequence), CDR1 is SEHNR while CDR2 is FQNEAQ. The full variable domain, completed from the reference TRBV7-9 and TRBJ1-5 proteins outside the CDR3, reads DTGVSQNPRHKITKRGQNVTFRCDPISEHNRLYWYRQTLGQGPEFLTYFQNEAQLEKSRLLSDRFSAERPKGSFSTLEIQRTEQGDSAMYLCASSGTGYQPQHFGDGTRLSIL.